A single sample gave rise to the 29 T cell receptor beta chains below, sequenced in a study of graft-versus-host responses after intestinal transplantation. Sequencing was performed with immunoSEQ multiplex PCR; in TCRdb, only in-frame clones are kept and a portion is missing. This sample has around 19,000 clones, with roughly a third found just once. Source: alloreactive CD4+ T cells from a mixed lymphocyte reaction culture, taken before transplantation. As to subset: CFSE-low proliferating T cells sorted from approximately six-day pre-transplant mixed lymphocyte reaction (GvH or HvG direction). The source is a human patient who was an organ donor for intestinal transplantation.

This clone was seen just once. This chain uses TRBV6-6 with TRBJ2-7, with 10 bases lining up with TRBD2. Unmatched junction bases numbered 0, after V lost 5 bases and J lost 2 bases. This CDR3 region has 13 residues. CDR1 and CDR2 from the germline V gene are MNHNY and SVGAGI (reference sequence). CDR3 nucleotide sequence: TGTGCCAGCAGTAGCGGGAGGGCCTACGAGCAGTACTTC. The encoded protein is CASSSGRAYEQYF.

The chain is built from TRBV7-6 and TRBJ2-2, with TRBD2 identical over 7 bases. Germline V gene data show CDR1 as SGHVS and CDR2 as FNYEAQ. The length of the CDR3 is 18 residues. Losses at the gene ends were 0 bases for V and 1 base for J; bases not matched to a gene: 8. The CDR3 DNA reads TGTGCCAGCAGCTTAGCGGGGGAGGGGTATCTGAACACCGGGGAGCTGTTTTTT. Protein product: CASSLAGEGYLNTGELFF.

The chain employs TRBV12-2 and TRBJ2-5; TRBD1, as called in the table, went unchecked against the DNA. TRBV12-2 is listed as a pseudogene. The CDR3 contains 14 residues. CDR3 in amino acids: CASRLANREETQYF. The DNA for the CDR3 is TGTGCAAGTCGCTTAGCGAACAGGGAAGAGACCCAGTACTTC.

This clone is medium-sized by share. This sequence joins TRBV2 and TRBJ2-7, with D possibly TRBD1 on 6 matching bases. Germline loops: CDR1 SNHLY, CDR2 FYNNEI. V lost 4 bases and J lost 5, with 15 bases in between. The CDR3 loop spans 14 amino acids. The CDR3 coding sequence is TGTGCCAGCAGTGCTTCCAGGGGAAGCGACGAGCAGTACTTC. It specifies CASSASRGSDEQYF.

This clone was recorded a few times. The chain is built from TRBV5-1 and TRBJ2-3, with 15 bases matching TRBD2. The V gene's germline CDR1 is SGHRS and CDR2 YFSETQ. The CDR3 sequence is 16 residues long. Trimming removed 4 bases from V and 5 bases from J; junction bases left unmatched: 5. CDR3 sequence (DNA): TGCGCCAGCAGCCCCGGACTAGCGGGGGGGGGAGATACGCAGTATTTT. Translating it yields CASSPGLAGGGDTQYF.

The V and J genes are TRBV9 and TRBJ2-5, with 11 bases aligning to TRBD2. The CDR3 covers 17 residues. The V and J ends lost 0 bases and 5 bases, in that order; junction bases with no gene match: 9. The V gene's germline CDR1 is SGDLS and CDR2 YYNGEE. For the CDR3, the DNA is TGTGCCAGCAGCGTAGCTAGCGGGAGGTCTCGCTGGGAGACCCAGTACTTC. Translated: CASSVASGRSRWETQYF.

This clone was seen a handful of times. This chain links TRBV7-2 with TRBJ2-2, with D perhaps TRBD2 (5 bases). V shed 3 bases and J shed 7 bases, with 9 bases lying between them. Germline lookup yields CDR1 SGHTA and CDR2 FQGNSA. The CDR3 loop spans 13 amino acids. CDR3 nucleotide sequence: TGTGCCAGCAGCTTGCCCGGGGTCGGGGAGCTGTTTTTT. Translated: CASSLPGVGELFF.

The rearrangement joins TRBV5-4 to TRBJ2-5; D is possibly TRBD2 (5 bases). CDR3 size: 15 residues. Germline V gene sequence: CDR1 SGHNT, CDR2 YYREEE (reference sequence). V lost 4 bases and J 5 bases, leaving 18 bases between the germline ends. The CDR3 DNA follows: TGTGCCAGCAGCCCCTTCGTCAACGGGGTGGAGACCCAGTACTTC. Amino acid sequence: CASSPFVNGVETQYF.

This clone was detected only a few times. The rearrangement uses TRBV7-2 and TRBJ1-3, with TRBD1 matching 8 bases. The length of the CDR3 is 17 residues. CDR1 and CDR2 (germline): SGHTA, FQGNSA. With 5 bases clipped from V and 1 base from J, the junction kept 10 bases outside the gene matches. CDR3 region: CASSGWTGTISGNTIYF. DNA for the CDR3: TGTGCCAGCAGCGGGTGGACAGGGACCATTTCTGGAAACACCATATATTTT.

V and J are TRBV9 and TRBJ2-5; perhaps TRBD2 as D (6 bases). The CDR3 totals 16 residues. Germline-derived CDR1 and CDR2 are SGDLS and YYNGEE. V was pared by 4 bases and J by 2 bases, with 18 bases between. The CDR3 sequence: CASSPLTSGPQETQYF. The CDR3, as DNA: TGTGCCAGCAGCCCTCTGACTAGTGGGCCTCAAGAGACCCAGTACTTC.

The chain carries TRBV21-1 and TRBJ2-7; the DNA was not used to check the table's D call, TRBD2. TRBV21-1 constitutes a pseudogene. The CDR3 totals 19 residues. The CDR3 is CASSKASHLGAIFSYEQYF. CDR3 DNA: TGTGCCAGCAGCAAAGCGTCCCACCTGGGAGCCATTTTCTCCTACGAGCAGTACTTC.

This clone occurred a few times. V usage is TRBV6-5 and J usage is TRBJ1-2; maybe TRBD1 (5 bases). CDR3 size: 13 residues. Germline values: CDR1 MNHEY, CDR2 SVGAGI. Trimming shortened V by 6 bases and J by 4 bases, and 12 bases separated the two germline ends. The CDR3 protein is CASSPNQGYGYTF. CDR3 sequence (DNA): TGTGCCAGCAGCCCTAACCAGGGCTATGGCTACACCTTC.

This chain links TRBV7-3 with TRBJ2-3, with 7 bases fitting TRBD2. CDR1 and CDR2 from the germline V gene are SGHTA and FQGTGA. V dropped 0 bases and J dropped 8; count of bases not matched to a gene: 26. The CDR3 loop spans 21 amino acids. The chain's CDR3 is CASSLTGRARSTWGRDLTQYF. CDR3 nucleotides: TGTGCCAGCAGCTTAACGGGGCGGGCCAGGTCGACATGGGGGAGGGACCTTACGCAGTATTTT.

This clone has only a few counts. V gene TRBV5-1 combines with J gene TRBJ2-1; D remains ambiguous. Germline V gives CDR1 SGHRS, CDR2 YFSETQ. Between the trimmed V and J ends, which lost 0 bases and 0 bases, there was a span of 7 bases. CDR3 length: 15 residues. This chain's CDR3 is CASSLGGISYNEQFF. The CDR3 region has the DNA TGCGCCAGCAGCTTGGGCGGCATCTCCTACAATGAGCAGTTCTTC.

This clone is judged medium-sized. The rearrangement uses TRBV5-1 and TRBJ2-3, with D possibly being TRBD2 (6 bases). V was trimmed by 0 bases and J by 6 bases, leaving 11 bases between them. Germline V gives CDR1 SGHRS, CDR2 YFSETQ. The CDR3 covers 14 residues. CDR3 residues: CASSLAGGVDTQYF. For the CDR3, the DNA is TGCGCCAGCAGCTTGGCCGGAGGGGTGGATACGCAGTATTTT.

The chain couples TRBV10-3 to TRBJ2-7, with 10 bases identical to TRBD1. The germline V gene encodes CDR1 ENHRY and CDR2 SYGVKD. This CDR3 comprises 15 residues. J was trimmed by 7 bases and V by 5 bases; bases with no gene match: 11. The CDR3 sequence: CAISRDRGKFVEQYF. The DNA of the CDR3 is TGTGCCATCAGTAGGGACAGGGGCAAGTTTGTGGAGCAGTACTTC.

The chain links TRBV11-3 to TRBJ2-6, with 7 bases fitting TRBD1. The germline V gene has CDR1 SGHNT and CDR2 YENEEA. The CDR3 has 18 residues. V was clipped by 3 bases and J by 0 bases; unmatched bases: 8. Written as DNA, the CDR3 is TGTGCCAGCAGCTTTCTTGATGAGGGGGCCTCTGGGGCCAACGTCCTGACTTTC. It specifies CASSFLDEGASGANVLTF.

The chain uses TRBV7-9 and TRBJ2-3, with 10 bases that match TRBD2. Germline CDR1 and CDR2: SEHNR and FQNEAQ (reference sequence). The CDR3 is made up of 14 amino acids. With 7 bases clipped from V and 0 bases from J, the junction kept 1 base outside the gene matches. CDR3 sequence: CASTSGGSTDTQYF. The CDR3 DNA follows: TGTGCCAGCACTAGCGGGGGTAGCACAGATACGCAGTATTTT.

The CDR3 DNA reads as TGTGCCAGCGATCTGAGGATTGGGAGTAGTTTAATGAATCAGCCCCAGCATTTT. Its translation is CASDLRIGSSLMNQPQHF. V is TRBV19 and J is TRBJ1-5, with D unclear. Between the trimmed V and J ends, which lost 9 bases and 4 bases, there was a span of 28 bases. There are 18 residues in the CDR3. From germline, CDR1 is LNHDA and CDR2 SQIVND (reference sequence). The variable domain in full, completed from reference TRBV19 and TRBJ1-5, reads DGGITQSPKYLFRKEGQNVTLSCEQNLNHDAMYWYRQDPGQGLRLIYYSQIVNDFQKGDIAEGYSVSREKKESFPLTVTSAQKNPTAFYLCASDLRIGSSLMNQPQHFGDGTRLSIL.

J is TRBJ1-1 and V is TRBV7-9, with D perhaps matching TRBD1 (6 bases). The CDR3 extends over 14 amino acids. Germline V gene sequence: CDR1 SEHNR, CDR2 FQNEAQ (reference sequence). V dropped 5 bases and J dropped 5 bases, with 15 bases sitting between them. This CDR3 reads CASSAQGGVTEAFF. The CDR3 DNA is TGTGCCAGCAGCGCACAGGGCGGAGTGACTGAAGCTTTCTTT.

This clone was detected only a few times. V usage is TRBV6-5 and J usage is TRBJ2-1; D is undetermined. Germline-derived CDR1 and CDR2 are MNHEY and SVGAGI. The CDR3 totals 13 residues. The V gene lost 1 base and the J gene lost 9 bases, with 10 bases spanning the gap. Here the CDR3 DNA reads TGTGCCAGCAGTTACTTCCATCTCGGTGAGCAGTTCTTC. Encoded protein: CASSYFHLGEQFF.

The chain couples TRBV2 to TRBJ1-2; D is perhaps TRBD1 (5 bases). CDR1 and CDR2 (germline): SNHLY, FYNNEI. Trimming left V 4 bases short and J 3 bases short, with 15 bases between. The CDR3 contains 15 residues. The CDR3 is CASSVGPPADYGYTF. CDR3 DNA sequence: TGTGCCAGCAGTGTGGGACCGCCGGCTGACTATGGCTACACCTTC.

The genes are TRBV9 and TRBJ2-5, with D maybe TRBD2 (5 bases). This CDR3 comprises 16 residues. Germline lookup yields CDR1 SGDLS and CDR2 YYNGEE. V was pared by 0 bases and J by 4 bases, with 16 bases between. The CDR3 reads CASSVDPSLAGETQYF. CDR3 nucleotides: TGTGCCAGCAGCGTAGACCCTAGCTTGGCGGGAGAGACCCAGTACTTC. The full variable domain, completed using reference TRBV9 and TRBJ2-5, is DSGVTQTPKHLITATGQRVTLRCSPRSGDLSVYWYQQSLDQGLQFLIQYYNGEERAKGNILERFSAQQFPDLHSELNLSSLELGDSALYFCASSVDPSLAGETQYFGPGTRLLVL.

This clone showed up just once. This sequence joins TRBV20-1 and TRBJ1-2; 9 nucleotides line up with TRBD1. J lost 5 bases, V lost 5 bases, and 0 bases had no gene match. Germline-derived CDR1 and CDR2 are DFQATT and SNEGSKA (reference sequence). This CDR3 is 11 amino acids long. CDR3 residues: CSAGTGYGYTF. CDR3 sequence (DNA): TGCAGTGCTGGGACAGGGTATGGCTACACCTTC.

This clone is classed as medium-sized. The gene calls are TRBV19 and TRBJ1-5, with a possible D match to TRBD1 (6 bases). The CDR3 length is 13 residues. Germline lookup yields CDR1 LNHDA and CDR2 SQIVND (reference sequence). CDR3 region: CPTKQGGNQPQHF. The CDR3 bases are TGTCCAACCAAACAGGGCGGAAATCAGCCCCAGCATTTT.

In this sample, this clone turned up a few times. V and J are TRBV10-3 and TRBJ2-7; 7 bases match TRBD2. Trimming at V came to 0 bases and at J to 2 bases, leaving 1 base not matched to a gene. Germline CDR1 and CDR2: ENHRY and SYGVKD. This CDR3 contains 14 residues. As DNA, the CDR3 is TGTGCCATCAGTGAGTCCCTAGCGGCCTACGAGCAGTACTTC. This encodes CAISESLAAYEQYF.

The genes are TRBV9 and TRBJ2-1; no firm D call. Germline lookup yields CDR1 SGDLS and CDR2 YYNGEE. Trimming stripped 3 bases from V and 8 bases from J, with 9 bases between. The CDR3 consists of 12 residues. CDR3 sequence (DNA): TGTGCCAGCAGCGGACTGGTGGATGAGCAGTTCTTC. This sequence encodes CASSGLVDEQFF.

This sequence joins TRBV29-1 and TRBJ2-7; TRBD1 aligns across 10 bases. Germline V gene lookup returns CDR1 SQVTM and CDR2 ANQGSEA. V was clipped by 4 bases and J by 7 bases; unmatched bases: 13. This CDR3 has 15 residues. The CDR3 coding sequence is TGCAGCGTTGTGGCGGGGACAGGGGAGGCGGGTGAGCAGTACTTC. It yields the protein CSVVAGTGEAGEQYF.

This clone was detected only a few times. The V call is TRBV6-5, the J call TRBJ1-3; no clear D gene. The CDR3 has 14 residues. Trimming removed 6 bases at V and 0 bases at J, with 9 bases between. CDR1 is MNHEY and CDR2 is SVGAGI in the germline V gene. In DNA form, the CDR3 reads TGTGCCAGCAGCTCACCTAGCTCTGGAAACACCATATATTTT. This gives the protein CASSSPSSGNTIYF.